A selection of T cell receptor beta chains follows, all from one sample in a study of cytomegalovirus exposure and HLA in healthy donors. TCRdb's table, derived via immunoSEQ multiplex PCR, lists solely in-frame clones and lacks some. The data show some 110,000 clones, approximately 80% seen once. The sequenced material came from PBMCs. The origin of the receptors is a woman under 40 in good health and CMV-seronegative. Both conserved end residues are trimmed from each CDR3. Each record gives: V gene, J gene, clone size, CDR3 protein. Clone size is shown for a subset of rows, as once, few, many or a class of expanded clone.

V: TRBV7-7
J: TRBJ2-1
size: .
CDR3: ASSFSSGDNEQF

V: TRBV19
J: TRBJ2-3
size: .
CDR3: ASSRVAGAADTDTQY

V: TRBV11-2
J: TRBJ2-4
size: .
CDR3: ASSLADRAKNIQY

V: TRBV28
J: TRBJ2-1
size: few
CDR3: ASSDRAGQF

V: TRBV20-1
J: TRBJ2-3
size: few
CDR3: SAGLGGTQY

V: TRBV6-6
J: TRBJ2-1
size: .
CDR3: ASSPRDNEQF

V: TRBV6-1
J: TRBJ1-2
size: .
CDR3: ASSGTGPVYGYT

V: TRBV2
J: TRBJ2-7
size: .
CDR3: ASTRQGSLYEQY

V: TRBV7-8
J: TRBJ2-5
size: .
CDR3: ASSLGTSRSETQY

V: TRBV5-1
J: .
size: .
CDR3: ASSLRGLIYEQY

V: TRBV5-6
J: TRBJ2-1
size: .
CDR3: ASSSSRGGDEQF

V: TRBV5-1
J: TRBJ2-5
size: .
CDR3: ASSVAPERETQY

V: TRBV6-6
J: TRBJ2-7
size: .
CDR3: ASRRTSGGWEQY

V: TRBV28
J: TRBJ2-7
size: .
CDR3: ASTLVGSSYEQY

V: TRBV10-2
J: TRBJ2-1
size: .
CDR3: ASQLSSYNEQF

V: TRBV5-4
J: TRBJ2-7
size: .
CDR3: ASSATGQGPYEQY